These 30 T cell receptor beta chains share one sample of origin, sequenced in a study of identical twins. One entry per CDR3 protein results from TCRdb running MiXCR on the 5' RACE reads. Of fewer than 650,000 distinct CDR3 sequences in the sample, 7% to 7.5% are singletons; the top ten hold 1.6%. These data were also filed under a second study, of yellow fever vaccine responses in identical twins.

The specimen sequenced was PBMCs. The receptors were gathered from a woman under 30 in good health.

This clonotype was found a few times. The rearrangement uses TRBV9 and TRBJ2-3; D remains unclear. This CDR3 comprises 15 residues. The ends were cut back, 0 bases at V and 0 bases at J, with 8 bases in the middle. Germline lookup yields CDR1 SGDLS and CDR2 YYNGEE. The CDR3 sequence: CASSVGTASTDTQYF. DNA for the CDR3: TGTGCCAGCAGCGTAGGAACAGCTAGCACAGATACGCAGTATTTT.

The J gene is TRBJ2-1, the V gene TRBV20-1; tentative D call: TRBD2 (6 bases). The CDR3 consists of 13 residues. CDR1 is DFQATT, CDR2 SNEGSKA, per germline (reference sequence). Trimming left V 7 bases short and J 9 bases short, with 19 bases between. CDR3 bases: TGCAGTGTGGAGGGAGAGCTGTGGACTGAGCAGTTCTTC. This sequence encodes CSVEGELWTEQFF.

The V call is TRBV7-8, the J call TRBJ2-1, with 7 bases aligning to TRBD1. This CDR3 is 12 amino acids long. J lost 6 bases, V lost 6 bases, and 2 bases had no gene match. Germline loops: CDR1 SGHVS, CDR2 FQNEAQ. DNA for the CDR3: TGTGCCAGCAGAAAGGGGGCCAATGAGCAGTTCTTC. Amino acid sequence: CASRKGANEQFF.

This clonotype came up many times. The rearrangement uses TRBV2 and TRBJ2-1; 14 bases map to TRBD2. Per the germline V gene, CDR1 is SNHLY and CDR2 is FYNNEI. J gave up 8 bases and V 7 bases, and 13 bases lay outside the gene matches. This CDR3 has 17 residues. This CDR3 is CASTYNPGTSGSYEQFF. The CDR3 nucleotides are TGTGCCAGCACCTACAACCCCGGGACTAGCGGGAGTTATGAGCAGTTCTTC.

At least ten counts were recorded for this clonotype. This rearrangement joins TRBV20-1 to TRBJ2-5; possible D gene TRBD1, 6 bases. The CDR3 length is 14 residues. The V end lost 0 bases, the J end lost 4 bases, and 12 bases lay between the germline ends. Germline loops: CDR1 DFQATT, CDR2 SNEGSKA (reference sequence). CDR3 loop: CSARDLQGGETQYF. The CDR3 DNA reads as TGCAGTGCTAGAGACTTACAGGGTGGAGAGACCCAGTACTTC.

CDR3 residues: CASSVGLALQETQYF. The CDR3 DNA reads TGTGCCAGCAGCGTAGGGCTAGCTCTTCAAGAGACCCAGTACTTC. The J gene is TRBJ2-5, the V gene TRBV9; a possible D gene is TRBD2 (5 bases). Germline V CDR1 and CDR2: SGDLS, YYNGEE. V lost 0 bases to trimming and J lost 2 bases, with 11 bases between them. CDR3 size: 15 residues.

The sample holds many counts of this clonotype. V is TRBV2 and J is TRBJ2-3; D call uncertain. This CDR3 is 13 amino acids long. Germline values: CDR1 SNHLY, CDR2 FYNNEI. Trimming left V 7 bases short and J 4 bases short, with 12 bases between. The CDR3 region is CASNLNPPDTQYF. For the CDR3, the DNA is TGTGCCAGCAATCTCAATCCCCCAGATACGCAGTATTTT.

This clonotype has more than one count but fewer than ten. This chain connects TRBV20-1 to TRBJ2-4; D gene unclear. The CDR3 is 13 amino acids. The germline V gene encodes CDR1 DFQATT and CDR2 SNEGSKA (reference sequence). Between the trimmed V and J ends, which lost 3 bases and 0 bases, there was a span of 6 bases. In DNA, the CDR3 is TGCAGTGCTAGTTTACTAGCCAAAAACATTCAGTACTTC. Translated, it gives CSASLLAKNIQYF.

This clonotype was observed a handful of times. This chain connects TRBV7-9 to TRBJ2-1; 9 bases align to TRBD1. Looked up from germline, CDR1 is SEHNR and CDR2 is FQNEAQ (reference sequence). CDR3 length equals 13 residues. The trim removed 4 bases at V and 7 bases at J, leaving 2 bases unmatched. The chain's CDR3 is CASSWGTGNEQFF. The CDR3 bases are TGTGCCAGCAGCTGGGGGACAGGGAATGAGCAGTTCTTC.

This clonotype has a count of ten or more. This chain joins TRBV20-1 and TRBJ1-1; no clear D gene. Germline assignment: CDR1 DFQATT and CDR2 SNEGSKA (reference sequence). There are 12 residues in the CDR3. V shed 2 bases and J shed 1 base, with 5 bases lying between them. The CDR3 region has the DNA TGCAGTGCTAGACGGGGGAACACTGAAGCTTTCTTT. Translation gives CSARRGNTEAFF.

This chain uses TRBV10-2 with TRBJ2-3; D ambiguous. Between the trimmed V and J ends, which lost 10 bases and 9 bases, there was a span of 20 bases. CDR3 length equals 13 residues. CDR1 is WSHSY and CDR2 is SAAADI in the germline V gene. DNA for the CDR3: TGCGCCACCGAAACTCCCTCGGGCGAAACGCAGTATTTT. This encodes CATETPSGETQYF.

This clonotype was counted at least ten times. J is TRBJ2-3 and V is TRBV20-1, with D uncertain. Trimming removed 5 bases at V and 5 bases at J, with 8 bases between. Germline V CDR1 and CDR2: DFQATT, SNEGSKA (reference sequence). This CDR3 comprises 11 residues. CDR3 region: CSALWGDTQYF. The CDR3 coding sequence is TGCAGTGCTCTCTGGGGAGATACGCAGTATTTT.

This clonotype was observed at least ten times. This chain uses TRBV10-3 with TRBJ1-4; D is ambiguous. Germline CDR1 and CDR2: ENHRY and SYGVKD. The CDR3 consists of 16 residues. Deletions cut 5 bases from V and 7 bases from J, with 20 bases between. The CDR3 DNA reads as TGTGCCATCAGTCCTGGCCTTTTTGGGAGCGGTGAAAAACTGTTTTTT. Encoded protein: CAISPGLFGSGEKLFF.

V usage is TRBV7-8 and J usage is TRBJ2-3, with 8 bases lining up with TRBD2. The V and J ends lost 5 bases and 3 bases, in that order; junction bases with no gene match: 22. The CDR3 runs to 20 residues. Germline V gene data show CDR1 as SGHVS and CDR2 as FQNEAQ. The CDR3 coding sequence is TGTGCCAGCAGCCCCCCGGGGGCACTAGCGGAAAAAGGTTGGACAGATACGCAGTATTTT. It encodes CASSPPGALAEKGWTDTQYF.

Ten or more counts support this clonotype. The CDR3 protein is CSAREWGQLNQPQHF. The CDR3 DNA follows: TGCAGTGCTAGAGAGTGGGGACAGCTCAATCAGCCCCAGCATTTT. J is TRBJ1-5 and V is TRBV20-1; 7 nucleotides agree with TRBD1. The V and J ends lost 0 bases and 3 bases, in that order; junction bases with no gene match: 5. Per the germline V gene, CDR1 is DFQATT and CDR2 is SNEGSKA (reference sequence). The CDR3 is 15 residues long.

Many counts were recorded for this clonotype. V and J are TRBV9 and TRBJ2-1; 9 bases are a match to TRBD2. The junction had 8 bases not matched to a gene; V was cut back by 1 base and J by 0 bases. From germline, CDR1 is SGDLS and CDR2 YYNGEE. The CDR3 runs to 18 residues. CDR3 sequence (DNA): TGTGCCAGCAGCGTAAGCCTAGCGGGGTCGAGCTCCTACAATGAGCAGTTCTTC. Translating gives CASSVSLAGSSSYNEQFF.

This clonotype was seen at least ten times. In DNA, the CDR3 is TGTGCCACCAGTCCGGACAGGGTCAATCAGCCCCAGCATTTT. Encoded protein: CATSPDRVNQPQHF. The chain is built from TRBV24-1 and TRBJ1-5; TRBD1 aligns across 8 bases. Looked up from germline, CDR1 is KGHDR and CDR2 is SFDVKD. CDR3 length: 14 amino acids. Trimming removed 6 bases from V and 3 bases from J; junction bases left unmatched: 3.

This clonotype came up many times. This chain links TRBV11-2 with TRBJ2-3; the D is unclear. The CDR3 sequence is 16 residues long. Germline loops: CDR1 SGHAT, CDR2 FQNNGV. The V end lost 2 bases, the J end lost 0 bases, and 12 bases lay between the germline ends. CDR3 residues: CASSLIGKASTDTQYF. The CDR3 DNA reads as TGTGCCAGCAGCTTAATAGGGAAAGCTAGCACAGATACGCAGTATTTT.

This clonotype was seen many times. The chain links TRBV7-8 to TRBJ2-5, with D perhaps TRBD2 (6 bases). V dropped 1 base and J dropped 5 bases, with 17 bases sitting between them. CDR1 SGHVS and CDR2 FQNEAQ come from the germline V gene. The CDR3 consists of 16 residues. The CDR3 is CASSLGEVGVWETQYF. The CDR3 nucleotides read TGTGCCAGCAGCTTAGGGGAGGTTGGGGTTTGGGAGACCCAGTACTTC. Combining the CDR3 with reference TRBV7-8 and TRBJ2-5 gives the whole variable domain GAGVSQSPRYKVAKRGQDVALRCDPISGHVSLFWYQQALGQGPEFLTYFQNEAQLDKSGLPSDRFFAERPEGSVSTLKIQRTQQEDSAVYLCASSLGEVGVWETQYFGPGTRLLVL.

A few counts support this clonotype. At one of its ends the junction is not consistent with the germline gene, which may arise from a read error. The chain joins TRBV5-1 to TRBJ1-1, with D uncertain. The V gene's germline CDR1 is SGHRS and CDR2 YFSETQ. The CDR3 contains 16 residues. The CDR3: CASSLSLSALGTEPFF. In nucleotides, the CDR3 is TGCGCCAGCAGCTTGTCCCTTTCGGCGCTTGGCACTGAACCTTTCTTT. Supplemented by reference TRBV5-1 and TRBJ1-1, the full variable domain reads KAGVTQTPRYLIKTRGQQVTLSCSPISGHRSVSWYQQTPGQGLQFLFEYFSETQRNKGNFPGRFSGRQFSNSRSEMNVSTLELGDSALYLCASSLSLSALGTEPFFGQGTRLTVV.

The genes are TRBV7-9 and TRBJ2-7; D is possibly TRBD1 (5 bases). Between the trimmed V and J ends, which lost 1 base and 2 bases, there was a span of 9 bases. The germline V gene encodes CDR1 SEHNR and CDR2 FQNEAQ (reference sequence). CDR3 length: 14 amino acids. The CDR3 DNA sequence: TGTGCCAGCAGCTTAGAGGACACACCCTACGAGCAGTACTTC. This gives the protein CASSLEDTPYEQYF.

This clonotype came up a few times. This chain uses TRBV5-1 with TRBJ2-6, with D possibly matching TRBD1 (5 bases). Trimming left V 6 bases short and J 1 base short, with 14 bases between. Per the germline V gene, CDR1 is SGHRS and CDR2 is YFSETQ. The CDR3 extends over 16 amino acids. This chain's CDR3 is CASTDSSLSGANVLTF. CDR3 DNA: TGCGCCAGCACCGACAGCTCCCTTTCTGGGGCCAACGTCCTGACTTTC.

This clonotype was seen a few times. The V and J genes are TRBV5-1 and TRBJ2-2; D is ambiguous. This CDR3 comprises 15 residues. CDR1 is SGHRS, CDR2 YFSETQ, per germline. Trimming removed 2 bases at V and 1 base at J, with 9 bases between. The CDR3 loop is CASSFNSKNTGELFF. CDR3 DNA sequence: TGCGCCAGCAGCTTCAATTCTAAGAACACCGGGGAGCTGTTTTTT.

There are many counts of this clonotype. The chain employs TRBV5-1 and TRBJ1-1; D is uncertain. This CDR3 comprises 13 residues. Looked up from germline, CDR1 is SGHRS and CDR2 is YFSETQ. The germline V and J ends were trimmed by 4 bases and 2 bases, with 9 bases remaining between them. Written as DNA, the CDR3 is TGCGCCAGCAGCCCGACTCCAAACACTGAAGCTTTCTTT. This encodes CASSPTPNTEAFF.

V gene TRBV5-6 combines with J gene TRBJ2-7; D perhaps matches TRBD2 (6 bases). The CDR3 length is 14 residues. The germline gives CDR1 SGHDT, CDR2 YYEEEE. V lost 2 bases and J 5 bases, leaving 14 bases between the germline ends. Here the CDR3 DNA reads TGTGCCAGCAGCTTTGGGGCTTCGGGGGACGAGCAGTACTTC. Residues: CASSFGASGDEQYF.

This clonotype was observed a few times. The rearrangement uses TRBV7-9 and TRBJ2-3, with 8 bases fitting TRBD1. J lost 2 bases, V lost 11 bases, and 12 bases had no gene match. This CDR3 contains 15 residues. Germline values: CDR1 SEHNR, CDR2 FQNEAQ (reference sequence). The CDR3 spells CALTPPGQDTDTQYF. DNA for the CDR3: TGTGCCCTCACCCCCCCGGGACAGGACACAGATACGCAGTATTTT. The variable domain in full, completed from reference TRBV7-9 and TRBJ2-3, reads DTGVSQNPRHKITKRGQNVTFRCDPISEHNRLYWYRQTLGQGPEFLTYFQNEAQLEKSRLLSDRFSAERPKGSFSTLEIQRTEQGDSAMYLCALTPPGQDTDTQYFGPGTRLTVL.

The CDR3 DNA sequence: TGTGCCAGCAGTGAAGTCTTTCAGACAGGGAAAAATTCACCCCTCCACTTT. The encoded protein is CASSEVFQTGKNSPLHF. V gene TRBV6-1 combines with J gene TRBJ1-6, with 7 bases that match TRBD1. Germline values: CDR1 MNHNS, CDR2 SASEGT. There are 17 residues in the CDR3. The ends lost 1 base at V and 7 bases at J; junction bases unmatched: 10.

At least ten counts were recorded for this clonotype. V is TRBV4-2 and J is TRBJ2-2; 9 nucleotides align to TRBD2. V trimming: 0 bases; J trimming: 5 bases; junction bases outside the gene matches: 13. CDR3 length equals 19 residues. Germline V gives CDR1 LGHNA, CDR2 YNFKEQ. The CDR3 spells CASSQEGSGGIMGTGELFF. CDR3 coding DNA: TGTGCCAGCAGCCAAGAGGGTAGCGGGGGAATTATGGGAACCGGGGAGCTGTTTTTT.

This chain joins TRBV15 and TRBJ1-2; TRBD1 aligns across 7 bases. V was pared by 3 bases and J by 3 bases, with 10 bases of the junction left unmatched. This CDR3 spans 16 amino acids. Germline CDR1 and CDR2: LNHNV and YYDKDF (reference sequence). CDR3 sequence (DNA): TGTGCCACCAGCAGCCCGCGGGGAGGGGGCGACTATGGCTACACCTTC. Translating gives CATSSPRGGGDYGYTF.

The table lists this clonotype with a few counts. The chain carries TRBV5-1 and TRBJ1-1; maybe TRBD1 (5 bases). The germline CDR1 and CDR2 sequences are SGHRS and YFSETQ. The CDR3 has 16 residues. With 3 bases removed from V and 6 bases from J, the gap between germline ends came to 21 bases. The CDR3 sequence is CASSWAWTEPGSEAFF. In DNA form, the CDR3 reads TGCGCCAGCAGCTGGGCGTGGACCGAGCCAGGGTCTGAAGCTTTCTTT.